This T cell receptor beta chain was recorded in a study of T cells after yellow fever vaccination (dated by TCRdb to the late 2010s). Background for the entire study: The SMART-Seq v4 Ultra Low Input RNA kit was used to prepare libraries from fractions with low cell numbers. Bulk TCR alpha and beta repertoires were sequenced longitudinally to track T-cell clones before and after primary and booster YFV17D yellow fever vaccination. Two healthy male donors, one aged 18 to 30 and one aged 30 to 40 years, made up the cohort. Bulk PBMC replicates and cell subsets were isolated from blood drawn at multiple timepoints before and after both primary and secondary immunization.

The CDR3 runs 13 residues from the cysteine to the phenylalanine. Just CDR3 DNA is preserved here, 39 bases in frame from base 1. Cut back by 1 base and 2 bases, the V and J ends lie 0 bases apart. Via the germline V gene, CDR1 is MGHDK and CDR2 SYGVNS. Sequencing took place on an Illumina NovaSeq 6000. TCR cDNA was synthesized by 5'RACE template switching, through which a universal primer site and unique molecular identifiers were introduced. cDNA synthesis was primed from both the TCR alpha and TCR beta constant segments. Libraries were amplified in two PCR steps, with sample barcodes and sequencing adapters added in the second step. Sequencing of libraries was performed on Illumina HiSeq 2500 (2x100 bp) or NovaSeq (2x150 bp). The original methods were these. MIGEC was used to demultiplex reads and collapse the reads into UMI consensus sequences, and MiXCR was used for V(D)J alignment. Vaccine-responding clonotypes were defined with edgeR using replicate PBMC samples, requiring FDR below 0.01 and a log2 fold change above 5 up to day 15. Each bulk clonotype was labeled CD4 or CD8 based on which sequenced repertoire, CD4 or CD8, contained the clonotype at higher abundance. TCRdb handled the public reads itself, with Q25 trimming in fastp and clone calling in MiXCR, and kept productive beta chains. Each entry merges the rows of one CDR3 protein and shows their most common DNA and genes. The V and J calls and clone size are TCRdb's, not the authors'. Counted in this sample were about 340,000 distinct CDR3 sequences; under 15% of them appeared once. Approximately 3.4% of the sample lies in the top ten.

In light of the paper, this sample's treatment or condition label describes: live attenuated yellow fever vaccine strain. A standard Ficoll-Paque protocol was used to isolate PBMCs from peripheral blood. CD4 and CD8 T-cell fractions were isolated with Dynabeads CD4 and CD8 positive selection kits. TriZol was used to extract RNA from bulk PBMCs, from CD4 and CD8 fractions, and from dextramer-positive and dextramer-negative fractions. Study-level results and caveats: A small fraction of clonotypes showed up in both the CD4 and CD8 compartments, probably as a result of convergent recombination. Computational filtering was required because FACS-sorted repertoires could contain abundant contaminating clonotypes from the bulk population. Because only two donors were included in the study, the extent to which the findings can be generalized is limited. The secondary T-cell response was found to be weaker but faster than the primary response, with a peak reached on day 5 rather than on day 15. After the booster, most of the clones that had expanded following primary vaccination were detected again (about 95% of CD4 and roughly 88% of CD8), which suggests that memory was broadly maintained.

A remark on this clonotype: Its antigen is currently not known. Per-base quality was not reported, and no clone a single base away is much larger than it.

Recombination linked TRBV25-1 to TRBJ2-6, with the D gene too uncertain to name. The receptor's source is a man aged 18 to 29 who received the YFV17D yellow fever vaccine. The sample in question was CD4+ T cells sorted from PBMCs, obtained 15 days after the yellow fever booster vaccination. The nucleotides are TGTGCCAGCAGTGAATCTGGGGCCAACGTCCTGACTTTC. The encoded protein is CASSESGANVLTF.